Presented here are 30 T cell receptor beta chains from one specimen sequenced in a study of T cell repertoires in aging, cancer and after chemotherapy. Rearranged V-D-J TRB sequences were amplified with a mixed TRB-A/B primer pool. MiXCR, run by TCRdb on the multiplex PCR reads, gives a single entry per CDR3 protein. The repertoire holds about 12,000 distinct CDR3 sequences, 20% to 30% seen once, with approximately 2.5% in the top ten. TCR beta rearrangements were amplified from peripheral blood genomic DNA. The sequencing sample was made of blood. These receptors were taken from a human donor in good health.

The V and J genes are TRBV6-2 or TRBV6-3 and TRBJ2-2; D perhaps matches TRBD2 (5 bases). The V gene's germline CDR1 is MNHEY and CDR2 SVGEGT. This CDR3 has 14 residues. The ends were cut back, 5 bases at V and 5 bases at J, with 12 bases in the middle. The CDR3 loop reads CASSEGRVTGELFF. CDR3 bases: TGTGCCAGCAGTGAAGGGCGGGTTACCGGGGAGCTGTTTTTT.

By share of the sample, this clonotype is medium-sized. The CDR3 here is CAISEAGGYTF. For the CDR3, the DNA is TGTGCCATCTCCGAGGCGGGTGGCTACACCTTC. The gene calls are TRBV19 and TRBJ1-2; D is undetermined. Germline V CDR1 and CDR2: LNHDA, SQIVND (reference sequence). Trimming stripped 10 bases from V and 7 bases from J, with 13 bases between. The CDR3 has 11 amino acids. The full variable domain, rest sourced from reference TRBV19 and TRBJ1-2, is DGGITQSPKYLFRKEGQNVTLSCEQNLNHDAMYWYRQDPGQGLRLIYYSQIVNDFQKGDIAEGYSVSREKKESFPLTVTSAQKNPTAFYLCAISEAGGYTFGSGTRLTVV.

The genes are TRBV10-1 and TRBJ2-2; 9 bases align to TRBD1. Germline V gene sequence: CDR1 WNHNN, CDR2 SYGVQD (reference sequence). The CDR3 length is 17 residues. V trimming: 6 bases; J trimming: 2 bases; junction bases outside the gene matches: 10. CDR3 sequence reads: CASSRDRVSSNTGELFF. CDR3 sequence (DNA): TGCGCCAGCAGCCGGGACAGGGTATCAAGTAACACCGGGGAGCTGTTTTTT.

This clonotype was seen once. This may come from a read error, since a much larger clone is one base off. The chain joins TRBV20-1 to TRBJ1-2, with 7 bases fitting TRBD1. The J segment lost 8 bases and the V segment lost 5 bases, leaving 11 bases of the junction unmatched. Germline V CDR1 and CDR2: DFQATT, SNEGSKA (reference sequence). The CDR3 runs to 13 residues. The CDR3 is CSAFGQVARGYTF. The CDR3 nucleotides are TGCAGTGCTTTTGGACAGGTGGCTCGCGGCTACACCTTC.

In this sample, this clonotype turned up a few times. V gene TRBV5-5 combines with J gene TRBJ1-1; D is perhaps TRBD1 (6 bases). The germline CDR1 and CDR2 sequences are SGHKS and YYEKEE (reference sequence). The CDR3 is 17 residues long. V shed 2 bases and J shed 2 bases, with 19 bases lying between them. The DNA of the CDR3 is TGTGCCAGCAGCTTTTATGCTTCGGGCAGGGGAAACACTGAAGCTTTCTTT. Translating gives CASSFYASGRGNTEAFF. Drawing the rest from reference TRBV5-5 and TRBJ1-1, the complete variable domain is DAGVTQSPTHLIKTRGQQVTLRCSPISGHKSVSWYQQVLGQGPQFIFQYYEKEERGRGNFPDRFSARQFPNYSSELNVNALLLGDSALYLCASSFYASGRGNTEAFFGQGTRLTVV.

The J gene is TRBJ1-1, the V gene TRBV6-6; D is undetermined. V lost 5 bases and J 10 bases, leaving 8 bases between the germline ends. CDR1 MNHNY and CDR2 SVGAGI come from the germline V gene (reference sequence). The CDR3 loop spans 10 amino acids. CDR3 sequence (DNA): TGTGCCAGCAGTGCCGAGATAGCTTTCTTT. Amino acids: CASSAEIAFF.

CDR3 coding DNA: TGTGCCAGCAGCCGGCGTGATACGAACACCGGGGAGCTGTTTTTT. Its translation is CASSRRDTNTGELFF. This sequence joins TRBV5-4 and TRBJ2-2, with D unresolved. CDR3 length: 15 amino acids. Per germline, CDR1 SGHNT and CDR2 YYREEE (reference sequence). Trimming cost V 4 bases and J 0 bases, with 10 bases left between them.

By proportion, this clonotype is medium-sized. The gene calls are TRBV20-1 and TRBJ1-6; D is uncertain. V dropped 1 base and J dropped 7 bases, with 11 bases sitting between them. CDR3 length: 14 residues. Germline V gene data show CDR1 as DFQATT and CDR2 as SNEGSKA (reference sequence). CDR3 bases: TGCAGTGCTAGAGCAGACTCAATAAATTCACCCCTCCACTTT. Its protein product is CSARADSINSPLHF.

The V call is TRBV12-3 or TRBV12-4, the J call TRBJ1-5; 8 positions agree with TRBD1. V lost 6 bases and J lost 5; bases outside the gene matches: 3. CDR3 size: 13 residues. The CDR3 here is CASRQGGYQPQHF. CDR3 in DNA: TGTGCCAGCAGACAGGGGGGCTATCAGCCCCAGCATTTT.

This clonotype qualifies as medium-sized. This chain uses TRBV12-3 or TRBV12-4 with TRBJ2-6, with D uncertain. The CDR3 length is 15 residues. With 1 base removed from V and 4 bases from J, the gap between germline ends came to 8 bases. CDR3 DNA: TGTGCCAGCAGTTTAGGGACCACAGGGGCCAACGTCCTGACTTTC. Protein sequence: CASSLGTTGANVLTF.

This clonotype counts as medium-sized. V gene TRBV19 combines with J gene TRBJ1-2; possible D gene TRBD1, 5 bases. CDR3 length: 13 amino acids. The V end was cut by 4 bases, the J end by 5 bases, with 11 bases between. Per the germline V gene, CDR1 is LNHDA and CDR2 is SQIVND (reference sequence). The CDR3 DNA sequence: TGTGCCAGTAGTAAGGGGAACGAGTATGGCTACACCTTC. Encoded protein: CASSKGNEYGYTF.

J is TRBJ2-5 and V is TRBV11-1; 14 positions match TRBD2. The J segment lost 0 bases and the V segment lost 6 bases, leaving 9 bases of the junction unmatched. CDR1 and CDR2 from the germline V gene are SGHAT and FQDESV (reference sequence). This CDR3 contains 18 residues. CDR3 in amino acids: CASSRGLAGGPYQETQYF. The CDR3 DNA reads TGTGCCAGCAGTCGCGGACTAGCGGGGGGCCCATACCAAGAGACCCAGTACTTC.

This clonotype is labeled medium-sized (0.01 to 0.1%). The rearrangement joins TRBV6-1 to TRBJ1-2; D is possibly TRBD1 (5 bases). The V gene's germline CDR1 is MNHNS and CDR2 SASEGT. The V gene lost 3 bases and the J gene lost 4 bases, with 18 bases spanning the gap. The CDR3 runs to 16 residues. The CDR3 sequence: CASSDGWGAGSYGYTF. CDR3 nucleotides: TGTGCCAGCAGTGACGGTTGGGGTGCAGGGAGCTATGGCTACACCTTC.

The CDR3 reads CASSLRGGGKNEQFF. CDR3 sequence (DNA): TGTGCCAGCAGTCTTCGAGGGGGCGGGAAAAATGAGCAGTTCTTC. V usage is TRBV6-1 and J usage is TRBJ2-1, with TRBD1 as a possible D gene (7 bases). The CDR3 contains 15 residues. Trimming stripped 5 bases from V and 7 bases from J, with 18 bases between. The germline V gene has CDR1 MNHNS and CDR2 SASEGT.

V usage is TRBV11-2 and J usage is TRBJ1-1, with D possibly being TRBD1 (5 bases). From germline, CDR1 is SGHAT and CDR2 FQNNGV. Trimming took off 0 bases at V and 3 bases at J, with 14 bases between the two ends. This CDR3 contains 16 residues. The CDR3 reads CASSLELGRLDTEAFF. The CDR3 DNA is TGTGCCAGCAGCTTAGAGTTGGGGCGCTTGGACACTGAAGCTTTCTTT.

The CDR3 nucleotides are TGTGCCAGCAGTTTCAGATATCGGGGCAACACTGAAGCTTTCTTT. It codes for CASSFRYRGNTEAFF. This chain connects TRBV28 to TRBJ1-1, with a possible D match to TRBD1 (5 bases). The CDR3 is 15 residues long. V was pared by 3 bases and J by 2 bases, with 13 bases between. The germline gives CDR1 MDHEN, CDR2 SYDVKM.

This sequence joins TRBV6-1 and TRBJ2-2; 11 nucleotides line up with TRBD1. CDR3 length: 18 residues. V was pared by 10 bases and J by 1 base, with 14 bases of the junction left unmatched. Germline assignment: CDR1 MNHNS and CDR2 SASEGT. The CDR3 spells CAKRRDRGVVVNTGELFF. CDR3 DNA: TGTGCCAAGAGACGGGACAGGGGGGTAGTAGTGAACACCGGGGAGCTGTTTTTT.

In the case of this clonotype: Germline and junction disagree at one end, which may indicate a read error. The chain carries TRBV5-4 and TRBJ2-5; no clear D. CDR1 SGHNT and CDR2 YYREEE come from the germline V gene (reference sequence). This CDR3 is 14 amino acids long. In DNA form, the CDR3 reads TGCGCCAGCAGCGATGGACCGAGACAAGAGACCCAGTACTTC. It is translated as CASSDGPRQETQYF.

This clonotype ranks as medium-sized. The genes are TRBV7-2 and TRBJ2-7, with D perhaps assigned TRBD1 or TRBD2 (7 bases each). The CDR3 consists of 15 residues. Germline CDR1 is SGHTA and CDR2 is FQGNSA. V gave up 1 base and J gave up 3 bases, with 13 bases separating them. The CDR3 protein is CASSLGARGGYEQYV. The CDR3 DNA reads TGTGCCAGCAGCTTAGGGGCCAGGGGGGGCTACGAGCAGTACGTC.

The chain has TRBV6-4 and TRBJ2-1, with TRBD2 matching over 7 bases. The CDR3 totals 11 residues. Trimming removed 5 bases from V and 13 bases from J; junction bases left unmatched: 5. CDR1 and CDR2 (germline): MRHNA, SNTAGT. The CDR3, as DNA: TGTGCCAGCAGTAGCGGGACGGTTCAGTTCTTC. Translation: CASSSGTVQFF.

The chain joins TRBV6-5 to TRBJ2-5, with a weak D call TRBD2 (5 bases). Germline CDR1 MNHEY, CDR2 SVGAGI. V dropped 0 bases and J dropped 5 bases, with 13 bases sitting between them. This CDR3 spans 15 amino acids. This CDR3 is CASSYSPRRRETQYF. Written as DNA, the CDR3 is TGTGCCAGCAGTTACTCCCCTAGACGGAGGGAGACCCAGTACTTC.

This clonotype was seen only a few times. This chain uses TRBV5-1 with TRBJ2-7; 8 nucleotides line up with TRBD1. This CDR3 region has 14 residues. Trimming removed 4 bases from V and 4 bases from J; junction bases left unmatched: 7. The germline V gene encodes CDR1 SGHRS and CDR2 YFSETQ. The CDR3 nucleotides are TGCGCCAGCAGCACGAACAGGGGGAGGTACGAGCAGTACTTC. Translation gives CASSTNRGRYEQYF.

Only a few counts were recorded for this clonotype. The chain couples TRBV20-1 to TRBJ1-5; 7 bases align to TRBD1. Germline CDR1 is DFQATT and CDR2 is SNEGSKA (reference sequence). Unmatched junction bases numbered 11, after V lost 1 base and J lost 5 bases. This CDR3 has 16 residues. In DNA, the CDR3 is TGCAGTGCTAGAGTTCCCCTCGGGCAGGGGGATCAGCCCCAGCATTTT. Amino acids: CSARVPLGQGDQPQHF.

About this clonotype: A much larger clone differs from this one at a single base, so this may be a read error. The V call is TRBV11-1, the J call TRBJ2-3, with unresolved D. Trimming removed 1 base from V and 2 bases from J, with 4 bases in between. The length of the CDR3 is 13 residues. Germline V gives CDR1 SGHAT, CDR2 FQDESV (reference sequence). The CDR3 DNA reads TGTGCCAGCAGCTTAGACCTCACAGATACGCAGTATTTT. Translated, it gives CASSLDLTDTQYF.

By share of the sample, this clonotype is medium-sized. The V call is TRBV6-1, the J call TRBJ2-1, with TRBD2 identical over 7 bases. The germline V gene has CDR1 MNHNS and CDR2 SASEGT. This CDR3 comprises 12 residues. With V trimmed by 8 bases and J by 8 bases, 6 bases remained unmatched. The CDR3 spells CASAGEWDEQFF. As DNA, the CDR3 is TGTGCCAGCGCGGGGGAGTGGGATGAGCAGTTCTTC.

The genes are TRBV10-2 and TRBJ2-1; D unresolved. The germline gives CDR1 WSHSY, CDR2 SAAADI. V was clipped by 4 bases and J by 2 bases, with 9 bases between them. CDR3 length: 14 residues. Here the CDR3 reads CASSGLDPYNEQFF. The CDR3, as DNA: TGCGCCAGCAGTGGGTTAGATCCCTACAATGAGCAGTTCTTC.

Within the sample, this clonotype is medium-sized. The gene calls are TRBV20-1 and TRBJ1-2; D is ambiguous. This CDR3 spans 11 amino acids. Germline V lookup: CDR1 DFQATT, CDR2 SNEGSKA (reference sequence). The V gene lost 1 base and the J gene lost 4 bases, with 4 bases spanning the gap. CDR3: CSARASYGYTF. The CDR3 bases are TGCAGTGCTAGAGCTAGCTATGGCTACACCTTC.

The J gene is TRBJ2-2, the V gene TRBV7-6; 8 bases are a match to TRBD1. This CDR3 contains 17 residues. V gave up 3 bases and J gave up 1 base; unmatched junction bases: 7. From germline, CDR1 is SGHVS and CDR2 FNYEAQ. The CDR3 nucleotides are TGTGCCAGCAGCTTGGGGACCGGGACAGGGAACACCGGGGAGCTGTTTTTT. It is translated as CASSLGTGTGNTGELFF.

This sequence joins TRBV28 and TRBJ1-6; D is perhaps TRBD1 (5 bases). Germline CDR1 MDHEN, CDR2 SYDVKM. The CDR3 runs 13 residues. Trimming cost V 2 bases and J 9 bases, with 8 bases left between them. The CDR3 region is CASSLQGSSPLHF. The DNA for the CDR3 is TGTGCCAGCAGTTTACAGGGCAGTTCACCCCTCCACTTT.

V is TRBV6-2 or TRBV6-3 and J is TRBJ2-7, with TRBD1 matching 7 bases. The CDR3 runs to 12 residues. V was clipped by 5 bases and J by 7 bases; unmatched bases: 5. Per germline, CDR1 MNHEY and CDR2 SVGEGT. The chain's CDR3 is CASSKDRFEQYV. For the CDR3, the DNA is TGTGCCAGCAGTAAGGACAGGTTTGAGCAGTACGTC.